This is a list of T cell receptor beta chains from one sample in a study of blood T cells in healthy people across ages. One entry per CDR3 protein, called by TCRdb with MiXCR from the 5' RACE reads. The profile shows about a million distinct CDR3 sequences, around 54% of them singletons. Material: blood. The receptors derive from a woman aged 55-69 years in good health. CDR3s include the opening cysteine and the closing phenylalanine or tryptophan. Fields, in order: clone size, V gene, J gene, D gene, CDR3 DNA, CDR3 protein. A D gene is named only where the DNA matches it firmly. Some rows have no size entry. The others give once, few or many, or a class for an expanded clone.

few	TRBV6-2/TRBV6-3	TRBJ2-3	-	TGTGCCAGCAGTTATCGGTCTGGCGGGCTCACTGCAGATACGCAGTATTTT	CASSYRSGGLTADTQYF
-	TRBV28	TRBJ1-5	-	TGTGCCAGCAGTTGGGGGGGAAGCAATCAGCCCCAGCATTTT	CASSWGGSNQPQHF
-	TRBV2	TRBJ2-2	-	TGTGCCAGCAGCCGGGGGGCAGGATACACCGGGGAGCTGTTTTTT	CASSRGAGYTGELFF
few	TRBV25-1	TRBJ1-2	-	TGTGCCAGCAGACAATGGCAGGAAGATGGCTACACCTTC	CASRQWQEDGYTF
-	TRBV4-2	TRBJ1-2	TRBD1	TGTGCCAGCAGCCAATACTACCTGGGGACAGGGATGGCCGATGGCTACACCTTC	CASSQYYLGTGMADGYTF
few	TRBV15	TRBJ2-3	-	TGTGCCACCAGCTTCGCGGCGGGACCCACAGATACGCAGTATTTT	CATSFAAGPTDTQYF
once	TRBV30	TRBJ1-1	-	TGTGCCTGGAGTGTATGGACAGAAAAGAACACTGAAGCTTTCTTT	CAWSVWTEKNTEAFF
-	TRBV2	TRBJ2-4	-	TGTGCCAGCGCTGAGCGGGCCAAAAACATTCAGTACTTC	CASAERAKNIQYF
-	TRBV19	TRBJ2-1	-	TGTGCCAGTAGTATGATGGGTTCCCACATCAATGAGCAGTTCTTC	CASSMMGSHINEQFF
-	TRBV20-1	TRBJ2-1	-	TGCAGTGCTAGACAGCACTACAGTATAGATGAGCAGTTCTTC	CSARQHYSIDEQFF
-	TRBV20-1	TRBJ2-5	TRBD2	TGCAGTGCTCTCCTAGCGGGAGGTCTGGCGGAGACCCAGTACTTC	CSALLAGGLAETQYF
once	TRBV24-1	TRBJ2-5	-	TGTGCCACCAGTGATTGGTGTGGAGGGGAGACCCAGTACTTC	CATSDWCGGETQYF
few	TRBV20-1	TRBJ2-7	-	TGCAGTGCTAGAGACCCGACAGGGAGGTTATCCTACGAGCAGTACTTC	CSARDPTGRLSYEQYF
few	TRBV10-3	TRBJ2-3	-	TGTGCCATCAGCGGACCAAAACTTCTCACAGATACGCAGTATTTT	CAISGPKLLTDTQYF
-	TRBV29-1	TRBJ2-3	-	TGCAGCGTGGGGGAGGGGGCCGCAGATACGCAGTATTTT	CSVGEGAADTQYF
-	TRBV4-3	TRBJ1-4	-	TGCGCCAGCAGCCAAATAATTACGGCAGGGGCTGATGAAAAACTGTTTTTT	CASSQIITAGADEKLFF
-	TRBV5-1	TRBJ2-3	-	TGCGCCAGCAGCCTGCCGGGACTCCCCACCCCCGCCGCGCGGACGCAGTATTTT	CASSLPGLPTPAARTQYF
-	TRBV4-2	TRBJ2-1	TRBD2	TGTGCCAGGAGCGGGAGTCCCCACAATGAGCAGTTCTTC	CARSGSPHNEQFF
-	TRBV27	TRBJ2-1	TRBD2	TGTGCCAGCACCATCGGACTAGCGGGAGGAGTCTCCTACAATGAGCAGTTCTTC	CASTIGLAGGVSYNEQFF
-	TRBV10-3	TRBJ2-3	TRBD2	TGTGCCATCACCAAGGACTTAGCGGGAGGGCCGTTGACGCAGTATTTT	CAITKDLAGGPLTQYF
few	TRBV20-1	TRBJ1-5	-	TGCAGTGCTACGGTGACAGATTATAGCAATCAGCCCCAGCATTTT	CSATVTDYSNQPQHF
-	TRBV28	TRBJ2-7	TRBD1	TGTGCCAGCAGACGGGACAGGGTAACTTGGGACGAGCAGTACTTC	CASRRDRVTWDEQYF
-	TRBV12-3/TRBV12-4	TRBJ1-2	TRBD1	TGTGCCAGCAGGGACAGGTCCCGAGGCTACACCTTC	CASRDRSRGYTF
-	TRBV21-1	TRBJ2-7	-	TGTGCCAGTGTCCCAGGGACGTCCTACGAGCAGTACTTC	CASVPGTSYEQYF
many	TRBV15	TRBJ1-6	-	TGTGCCACCAGCAGAGATATCCGTTCACCCCTCCACTTT	CATSRDIRSPLHF
-	TRBV3-1	TRBJ2-1	TRBD2	TGTGCCAGCAGCCAAGAGGGACTAGCGGGAGGCATCAATGAGCAGTTCTTC	CASSQEGLAGGINEQFF
-	TRBV27	TRBJ2-5	TRBD1	TGTGCCAGCAGTCCCTCCCCCGGGACAGGGACGAATAGACAGTACTTC	CASSPSPGTGTNRQYF
-	TRBV3-1	TRBJ2-1	-	TGTGCCAGCAGCCCTTTTACCAGACTCGGCGGTGAGCAGTTCTTC	CASSPFTRLGGEQFF
-	TRBV5-1	TRBJ2-7	-	TGCGCCAGCAGCTCAGGGGCAGGGGCCTCCTACGAGCAGTACTTC	CASSSGAGASYEQYF
-	TRBV24-1	TRBJ2-3	-	TGTGCCACCAGTGATTCGGGGCCAGGACACACTCAAGATACGCAGTATTTT	CATSDSGPGHTQDTQYF
-	TRBV27	TRBJ2-7	TRBD2	TGTGCCAGCGTTACCGGACGAGCGGGAGGGTACGAGCAGTACTTC	CASVTGRAGGYEQYF
-	TRBV4-1	TRBJ2-7	-	TGCGCCAGCAGCCAAGGAGAACTGGAGCAGTACTTC	CASSQGELEQYF
once	TRBV24-1	TRBJ2-1	-	TGTGCCACCAGTAGCCTAGTTGATTCCTACAATGAGCAGTTCTTC	CATSSLVDSYNEQFF
few	TRBV4-2	TRBJ1-3	TRBD1	TGTGCCAGCAGCCAACCCCCGACAGGGGGAAACACCATATATTTT	CASSQPPTGGNTIYF
-	TRBV12-3/TRBV12-4	TRBJ1-5	-	TGTGCCAGCAGCCCAGTTCTTAACCGGGAGGTAATTAGTCAGCCCCAGCATTTT	CASSPVLNREVISQPQHF
-	TRBV4-2	TRBJ2-5	TRBD2	TGTGCCAGCTCCTCAAGAATGGGGGGGCAAGAGACCCAGTACTTC	CASSSRMGGQETQYF
-	TRBV11-3	TRBJ2-3	TRBD2	TGTGCCAGCAGCCGGGATGTAGCGGGGGGAGGAACAGATACGCAGTATTTT	CASSRDVAGGGTDTQYF
-	TRBV19	TRBJ2-7	TRBD1	TGTGCCAGTCGAATGGGACAGGGGAACTACGAGCAGTACTTC	CASRMGQGNYEQYF
-	TRBV2	TRBJ2-1	TRBD2	TGTGCCAGCAGTCTTAGACTAGCGGGATCAGGAAATGAGCAGTTCTTC	CASSLRLAGSGNEQFF
-	TRBV7-9	TRBJ2-5	-	TGTGCCAGCAGCTTAGCTTGGGGGACTGGCCAAAAGACCCAGTACTTC	CASSLAWGTGQKTQYF
few	TRBV6-6	TRBJ1-2	TRBD1	TGTGCCAGCAGCGGACAGGGAGTCGGCTCTGGCTACACCTTC	CASSGQGVGSGYTF
-	TRBV7-2	TRBJ2-1	TRBD2	TGTGCCAGCAGCTATACTAGCGGGAACTACAATGAGCAGTTCTTC	CASSYTSGNYNEQFF
-	TRBV14	TRBJ2-1	-	TGTGCCAGCAGTTATACTGTGTGGGGTCAACAGTTCTTC	CASSYTVWGQQFF
few	TRBV20-1	TRBJ2-1	-	TGCAGTGCTAAAGGGACGGTGGGAGGTGAGCAGTTCTTC	CSAKGTVGGEQFF
-	TRBV7-8	TRBJ2-7	TRBD2	TGTGCCAGCAGCTTAGCGGGGCGCGGGGGGCTCTCCTACGAGCAGTACTTC	CASSLAGRGGLSYEQYF
-	TRBV5-1	TRBJ2-3	TRBD2	TGCGCCAGCAGCTTGGGGCTAGCGGGAGGCCCTAGCACAGATACGCAGTATTTT	CASSLGLAGGPSTDTQYF
-	TRBV27	TRBJ2-3	-	TGTGCCGGCAGCCGTGGGGTCGGGAGAGAGACAGATACGCAGTATTTT	CAGSRGVGRETDTQYF
once	TRBV15	TRBJ2-7	-	TGTGCCACCCGGCCGTCCCTGATCTCCTACAATGAGCAGTACTTC	CATRPSLISYNEQYF
-	TRBV7-9	TRBJ2-7	-	TGTGCCAGCAGCTCTACTAACGCTATTTACGAGCAGTACTTC	CASSSTNAIYEQYF
-	TRBV7-2	TRBJ2-5	-	TGTGCCAGCAGCGAGGGGTGGCAAGAGACCCAGTACTTC	CASSEGWQETQYF
few	TRBV27	TRBJ2-7	-	TGTGCCAGCAGTTTGGGGGTGATTCGGCCCGGGACAAAAAGTTACGAGCAGTACTTC	CASSLGVIRPGTKSYEQYF
-	TRBV11-2	TRBJ2-2	-	TGTGCCAGCAGCGCAAGCCTGATCACCGGGGAGCTGTTTTTT	CASSASLITGELFF
few	TRBV7-9	TRBJ2-3	TRBD2	TGTGCCAGCAGCCACGGACCCTGGGAGCGGGAAAGCACAGATACGCAGTATTTT	CASSHGPWERESTDTQYF
-	TRBV5-1	TRBJ2-5	-	TGCGCCAGCAGCTTGGCAGACAGCGGGGAGACCCAGTACTTC	CASSLADSGETQYF
-	TRBV4-1	TRBJ2-7	-	TGCGCCAGCAGCCATGACCAGAAGTACGAGCAGTACTTC	CASSHDQKYEQYF
-	TRBV7-9	TRBJ2-7	-	TGTGCCAGCAGCCCCTTGAGGGCCGGGGCGTACGAGCAGTACTTC	CASSPLRAGAYEQYF
once	TRBV4-1	TRBJ1-4	-	TGCGCCAGCAGCCCACAAGGGGCAACTAATGAAAAACTGTTTTTT	CASSPQGATNEKLFF
-	TRBV18	TRBJ2-1	-	TGTGCCAGCTCACCACCGGAGGGAGGGGGCCATGAGCAGTTCTTC	CASSPPEGGGHEQFF
few	TRBV25-1	TRBJ2-1	-	TGTGCCAGCAGTGCCTCCGGGCCGCTGTTTGTTGAGCAGTTCTTC	CASSASGPLFVEQFF